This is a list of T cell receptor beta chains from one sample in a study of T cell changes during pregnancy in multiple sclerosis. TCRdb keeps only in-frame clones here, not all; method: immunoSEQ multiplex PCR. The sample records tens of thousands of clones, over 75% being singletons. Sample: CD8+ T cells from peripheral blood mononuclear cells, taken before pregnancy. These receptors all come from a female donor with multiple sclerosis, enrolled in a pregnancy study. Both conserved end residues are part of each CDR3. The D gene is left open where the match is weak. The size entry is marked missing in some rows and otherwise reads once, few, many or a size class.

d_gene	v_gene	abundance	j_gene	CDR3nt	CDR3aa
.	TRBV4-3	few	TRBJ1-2	TGCGCCAGCAGCCCGGGACACTCCTTCGGGAATCCTATTGGCTACACCTTC	CASSPGHSFGNPIGYTF
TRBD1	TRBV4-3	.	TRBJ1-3	TGCGCCAGCAGCTTTGGACAGGTTGGAAACACCATATATTTT	CASSFGQVGNTIYF
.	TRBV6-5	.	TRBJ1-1	TGTGCCAGCAGTTACGTTTTATCGAACACTGAAGCTTTCTTT	CASSYVLSNTEAFF
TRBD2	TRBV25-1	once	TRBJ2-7	TGTGCCAGCAGTGGGCTAGCGGGAGCAGGGGAGCAGTACTTC	CASSGLAGAGEQYF
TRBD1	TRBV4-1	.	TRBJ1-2	TGCGCCAGCAGCACACCGGGACAGACTAACTATGGCTACACCTTC	CASSTPGQTNYGYTF
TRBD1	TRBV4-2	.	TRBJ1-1	TGTGCCAGCAGCCAGGATAACAGGGGGGGAGTTGACACTGAAGCTTTCTTT	CASSQDNRGGVDTEAFF
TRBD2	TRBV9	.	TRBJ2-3	TGTGCCAGCAGCGGCCTTAGCGGGGGGAGCACAGATACGCAGTATTTT	CASSGLSGGSTDTQYF
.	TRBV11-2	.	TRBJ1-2	TGTGCCAGCAGCTTGCTAGGGGCGGGGGGCTACACCTTC	CASSLLGAGGYTF
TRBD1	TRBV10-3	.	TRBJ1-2	TGTGCCATCAGTGAGTCCGACAGGGGGAGAAGTGATGGCTACACCTTC	CAISESDRGRSDGYTF
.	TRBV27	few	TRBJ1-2	TGTGCCAGCAGTGCAGGGTATGGCTACACCTTC	CASSAGYGYTF
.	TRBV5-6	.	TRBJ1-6	TGTGCCAGCAGCTCCGTACTATACGGGGATTCACCCCTCCACTTT	CASSSVLYGDSPLHF
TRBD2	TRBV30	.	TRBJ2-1	TGTGCCTGGAGTCATCCTAGCGGGGGGCTATACAATGAGCAGTTCTTC	CAWSHPSGGLYNEQFF
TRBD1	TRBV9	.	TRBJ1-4	TGTGCCAGCAGCGTAACAGGGGCAACTAATGAAAAACTGTTTTTT	CASSVTGATNEKLFF
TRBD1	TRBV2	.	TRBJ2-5	TGTGCCAGCCGCCCGGGACAGGGGTACCAAGAGACCCAGTACTTC	CASRPGQGYQETQYF